A single sample is the source of the 16 T cell receptor beta chains below, sequenced in a study of human T cells and chemical hapten exposure. Regarding time point: pre-sensitization, week 0. Treatment defined: therapeutic diphenylcyclopropenone sensitization with weekly scalp DPC. MiXCR, applied by TCRdb to the RACE reads, yields one record per CDR3 protein. The sample lists 300,000 to 450,000 distinct CDR3 sequences; less than 6.5% were seen once. Material: whole blood, obtained in connection with sensitization to the hapten diphenylcyclopropenone (DPC). The receptor set was obtained from a woman aged 50 to 60 with alopecia areata. Some clones in this sample may be carry-over from other donors' samples.

This clonotype was counted only a few times. The CDR3 sequence is CASSNFDRSNQPQHF. In DNA form, the CDR3 reads TGTGCCAGCAGCAACTTCGACAGGAGCAATCAGCCCCAGCATTTT. This chain links TRBV3-1 with TRBJ1-5, with a weak D call TRBD1 (6 bases). V was shortened by 5 bases and J by 1 base, with 12 bases between the two germline ends. This CDR3 has 15 amino acids. Per the germline V gene, CDR1 is LGHDT and CDR2 is YNNKEL (reference sequence). The full variable domain, in which reference TRBV3-1 and TRBJ1-5 provide the parts outside the CDR3, is DTAVSQTPKYLVTQMGNDKSIKCEQNLGHDTMYWYKQDSKKFLKIMFSYNNKELIINETVPNRFSPKSPDKAHLNLHINSLELGDSAVYFCASSNFDRSNQPQHFGDGTRLSIL.

This chain links TRBV27 with TRBJ1-6, with D unresolved. The CDR3 is made up of 15 amino acids. Per germline, CDR1 MNHEY and CDR2 SMNVEV (reference sequence). Trimming shortened V by 3 bases and J by 10 bases, and 16 bases separated the two germline ends. CDR3 sequence (DNA): TGTGCCAGCAGTTTGGGGTCTGGCGCAGTCTCACCCCTCCACTTT. This encodes CASSLGSGAVSPLHF.

This clonotype came up many times. This rearrangement joins TRBV20-1 to TRBJ2-3; 7 bases agree with TRBD2. Germline values: CDR1 DFQATT, CDR2 SNEGSKA (reference sequence). J gave up 0 bases and V 5 bases, and 8 bases lay outside the gene matches. The CDR3 is made up of 15 amino acids. CDR3 DNA sequence: TGCAGTGCTCCTCCGGGACTACCCAGCACAGATACGCAGTATTTT. It codes for CSAPPGLPSTDTQYF.

The V gene is TRBV18, the J gene TRBJ1-6; D is undetermined. Germline V gene data show CDR1 as KGHSH and CDR2 as LQKENI. With 4 bases removed from V and 10 bases from J, the gap between germline ends came to 17 bases. The CDR3 consists of 15 residues. CDR3 protein: CASSLETRMESPLHF. The CDR3 DNA sequence: TGTGCCAGCTCACTCGAGACACGGATGGAATCACCCCTCCACTTT. Looking up the rest from reference TRBV18 and TRBJ1-6 gives the full variable domain: NAGVMQNPRHLVRRRGQEARLRCSPMKGHSHVYWYRQLPEEGLKFMVYLQKENIIDESGMPKERFSAEFPKEGPSILRIQQVVRGDSAAYFCASSLETRMESPLHFGNGTRLTVT.

This clonotype was counted a few times. J is TRBJ2-2 and V is TRBV20-1; 9 nucleotides line up with TRBD2. CDR1 and CDR2 from the germline V gene are DFQATT and SNEGSKA (reference sequence). The V gene end was trimmed by 0 bases and the J gene end by 4 bases; junction bases not matched to a gene: 3. This CDR3 is built from 15 residues. The CDR3 is CSARDRGGGTGELFF. The DNA of the CDR3 is TGCAGTGCTAGAGATCGCGGGGGGGGCACCGGGGAGCTGTTTTTT.

This clonotype was found many times. The V and J genes are TRBV6-5 and TRBJ2-7; the D is unclear. The germline V gene encodes CDR1 MNHEY and CDR2 SVGAGI. V dropped 0 bases and J dropped 0 bases, with 12 bases sitting between them. This CDR3 region has 16 residues. The chain's CDR3 is CASSYSTAGSSYEQYF. The DNA for the CDR3 is TGTGCCAGCAGTTACTCCACTGCCGGAAGCTCCTACGAGCAGTACTTC.

This rearrangement joins TRBV25-1 to TRBJ2-7, with D possibly being TRBD2 (6 bases). Looked up from germline, CDR1 is MGHDK and CDR2 is SYGVNS. Trimming stripped 5 bases from V and 3 bases from J, with 14 bases between. The CDR3 covers 14 residues. CDR3 loop: CASSPPSTSYEQYF. The CDR3 DNA reads as TGTGCCAGCAGTCCGCCTTCGACTAGCTACGAGCAGTACTTC.

CDR3 bases: TGTGCCAGCAGTTTTGCGGGGAGATACACAGATACGCAGTATTTT. Translation gives CASSFAGRYTDTQYF. This chain connects TRBV27 to TRBJ2-3; weak D call: TRBD2 (6 bases). The CDR3 covers 15 residues. The germline V gene encodes CDR1 MNHEY and CDR2 SMNVEV (reference sequence). V dropped 3 bases and J dropped 2 bases, with 12 bases sitting between them.

This clonotype was seen only a few times. This chain uses TRBV2 with TRBJ1-5; 8 bases line up with TRBD1. The ends lost 6 bases at V and 7 bases at J; junction bases unmatched: 11. The CDR3 sequence is 15 residues long. CDR1 SNHLY and CDR2 FYNNEI come from the germline V gene. Here the CDR3 DNA reads TGTGCCAGCAGCCGTCACAGGGGGATAAGACAGCCCCAGCATTTT. Protein: CASSRHRGIRQPQHF.

This clonotype showed up many times. The chain uses TRBV9 and TRBJ2-5, with D possibly TRBD2 on 6 matching bases. V was trimmed by 2 bases and J by 0 bases, leaving 11 bases between them. The CDR3 runs to 15 residues. The germline CDR1 and CDR2 sequences are SGDLS and YYNGEE. The CDR3: CASSVGGLNQETQYF. In nucleotides, the CDR3 is TGTGCCAGCAGCGTGGGGGGACTTAACCAAGAGACCCAGTACTTC. Filled out from reference TRBV9 and TRBJ2-5, the complete variable domain reads DSGVTQTPKHLITATGQRVTLRCSPRSGDLSVYWYQQSLDQGLQFLIQYYNGEERAKGNILERFSAQQFPDLHSELNLSSLELGDSALYFCASSVGGLNQETQYFGPGTRLLVL.

In this sample, this clonotype turned up many times. CDR3 bases: TGCAGCTTCATGGAGGGTTTCACTGAAGCTTTCTTT. The encoded protein is CSFMEGFTEAFF. The V call is TRBV29-1, the J call TRBJ1-1; D is unresolved. Per the germline V gene, CDR1 is SQVTM and CDR2 is ANQGSEA. The CDR3 totals 12 residues. V lost 8 bases, J lost 4 bases, and 14 bases lay in between.

This clonotype was seen a handful of times. The rearrangement joins TRBV11-2 to TRBJ2-2; 7 nucleotides line up with TRBD1. Germline assignment: CDR1 SGHAT and CDR2 FQNNGV. Trimming cost V 4 bases and J 3 bases; bases outside gene matches: 8. The CDR3 has 16 residues. The CDR3 DNA sequence: TGTGCCAGCAGCTGGGGTGCACAGGGGCACACCGGGGAGCTGTTTTTT. This codes for CASSWGAQGHTGELFF.

This clonotype has a count of ten or more. The chain uses TRBV12-3 or TRBV12-4 and TRBJ2-1, with 11 bases that match TRBD2. The CDR3 has 17 residues. Losses at the gene ends were 5 bases for V and 15 bases for J; bases not matched to a gene: 21. CDR3 coding DNA: TGTGCCAGCAGTCCCCCTTCCCGGGCTTTAGCGGGAGGGGGTCGGTTCTTC. This sequence encodes CASSPPSRALAGGGRFF.

There are many counts of this clonotype. The chain links TRBV5-8 to TRBJ2-7; no firm D call. Germline CDR1 and CDR2: SGHTS and YDEGEE. This CDR3 is 13 amino acids long. Trimming shortened V by 0 bases and J by 3 bases, and 7 bases separated the two germline ends. Written as DNA, the CDR3 is TGTGCCAGCAGCTTGGGCCACAGCTACGAGCAGTACTTC. It specifies CASSLGHSYEQYF.

In this sample, this clonotype turned up many times. The chain has TRBV10-3 and TRBJ2-7; D not certain. Germline CDR1 ENHRY, CDR2 SYGVKD. This CDR3 is built from 12 residues. With 3 bases removed from V and 4 bases from J, the gap between germline ends came to 7 bases. The CDR3 spells CAISDSRYEQYF. CDR3 DNA: TGTGCCATCAGTGACAGCAGATACGAGCAGTACTTC.

This clonotype was counted only a few times. The chain combines TRBV6-5 with TRBJ2-7; 8 bases match TRBD1. Germline CDR1 is MNHEY and CDR2 is SVGAGI. The CDR3 loop spans 13 amino acids. V lost 8 bases to trimming and J lost 3 bases; unmatched junction nucleotides: 6. The CDR3 protein is CASGGQGRYEQYF. Written as DNA, the CDR3 is TGTGCCAGCGGAGGACAGGGCCGCTACGAGCAGTACTTC.